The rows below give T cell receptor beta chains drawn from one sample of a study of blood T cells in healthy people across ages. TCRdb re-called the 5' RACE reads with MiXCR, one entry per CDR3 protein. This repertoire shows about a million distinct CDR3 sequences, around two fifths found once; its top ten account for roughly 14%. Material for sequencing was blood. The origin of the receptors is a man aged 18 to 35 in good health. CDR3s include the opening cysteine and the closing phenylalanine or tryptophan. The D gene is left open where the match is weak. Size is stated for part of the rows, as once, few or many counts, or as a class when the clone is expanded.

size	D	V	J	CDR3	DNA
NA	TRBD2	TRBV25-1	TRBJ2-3	CASSVASGVTDTQYF	TGTGCCAGCAGTGTGGCTAGCGGGGTCACAGATACGCAGTATTTT
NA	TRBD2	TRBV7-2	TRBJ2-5	CASSLGGGGDEQYF	TGTGCCAGCAGCTTAGGGGGGGGAGGGGATGAGCAGTACTTC
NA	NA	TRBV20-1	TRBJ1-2	CSARGLFLNYGYTF	TGCAGTGCTAGAGGGCTTTTTCTTAACTATGGCTACACCTTC
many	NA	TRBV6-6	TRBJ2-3	CASSRLSTDTQYF	TGTGCCAGCAGCCGCCTGAGCACAGATACGCAGTATTTT
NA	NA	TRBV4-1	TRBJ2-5	CASSQAWTLLRETQYF	TGCGCCAGCAGCCAAGCCTGGACTCTTTTGAGGGAGACCCAGTACTTC
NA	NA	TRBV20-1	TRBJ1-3	CSASVTPAESGNTIYF	TGCAGTGCTAGTGTAACCCCCGCGGAGTCTGGAAACACCATATATTTT
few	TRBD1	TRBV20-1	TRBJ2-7	CSARDPGQGHYNEQYF	TGCAGTGCTAGAGATCCGGGACAGGGCCACTACAATGAGCAGTACTTC
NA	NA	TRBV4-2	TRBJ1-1	CASSQVLGGELPNTEAFF	TGTGCCAGCAGCCAAGTATTGGGAGGGGAACTACCTAACACTGAAGCTTTCTTT
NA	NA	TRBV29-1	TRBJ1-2	CSVGHRSLEGYTF	TGCAGCGTTGGACACAGGTCCTTGGAAGGCTACACCTTC
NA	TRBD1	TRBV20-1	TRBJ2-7	CSARARTGNYEQYF	TGCAGTGCTCGCGCGAGGACAGGCAACTACGAGCAGTACTTC
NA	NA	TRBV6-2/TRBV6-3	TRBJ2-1	CASSYDGGATPYNEQFF	TGTGCCAGCAGTTACGACGGGGGCGCAACCCCTTACAATGAGCAGTTCTTC
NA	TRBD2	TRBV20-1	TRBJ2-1	CSARVSASGPYNEQFF	TGCAGTGCTAGAGTTAGCGCTAGCGGGCCATACAATGAGCAGTTCTTC
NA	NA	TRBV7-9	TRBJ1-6	CASSPRGQRNSPLHF	TGTGCCAGCAGCCCACGGGGCCAGCGGAATTCACCCCTCCACTTT
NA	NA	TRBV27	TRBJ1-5	CASNRRVGDQPQHF	TGTGCCAGCAACCGAAGGGTCGGCGATCAGCCCCAGCATTTT
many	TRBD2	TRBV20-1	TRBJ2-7	CSAWTSGAYEQYF	TGCAGTGCATGGACTAGCGGGGCCTACGAGCAGTACTTC
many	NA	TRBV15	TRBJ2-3	CATSRGAESDTQYF	TGTGCCACCAGCAGAGGGGCAGAATCAGATACGCAGTATTTT
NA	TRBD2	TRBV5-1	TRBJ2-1	CASSPSSGGALYNEQFF	TGCGCCAGCAGCCCATCTAGCGGGGGGGCCTTATACAATGAGCAGTTCTTC
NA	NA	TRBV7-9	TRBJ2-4	CASSSTGLTEAKNIQYF	TGTGCCAGCAGCTCGACCGGATTGACCGAAGCCAAAAACATTCAGTACTTC
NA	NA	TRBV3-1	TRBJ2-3	CAGSQEIYTQYF	TGTGCCGGCAGCCAAGAGATTTATACGCAGTATTTT
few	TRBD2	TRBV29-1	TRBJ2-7	CSVVGSGGASYEQYF	TGCAGCGTTGTGGGTAGCGGGGGGGCCTCCTACGAGCAGTACTTC
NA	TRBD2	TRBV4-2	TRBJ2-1	CASSQDGTSGGASNEQFF	TGTGCCAGCAGCCAAGATGGCACTAGCGGGGGGGCCAGTAATGAGCAGTTCTTC
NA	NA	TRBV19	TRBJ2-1	CASSIDAGKYNEQFF	TGTGCCAGTAGTATAGATGCGGGGAAGTACAATGAGCAGTTCTTC
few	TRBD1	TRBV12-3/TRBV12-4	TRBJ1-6	CASSGGQLNSPLHF	TGTGCCAGCAGTGGGGGACAGCTTAATTCACCCCTCCACTTT
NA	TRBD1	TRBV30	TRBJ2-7	CTWKAGTGYEQYF	TGTACCTGGAAGGCGGGGACAGGATACGAGCAGTACTTC
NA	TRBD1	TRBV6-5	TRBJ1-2	CASSTGTGRNYGYTF	TGTGCCAGCAGTACCGGGACAGGGAGGAACTATGGCTACACCTTC
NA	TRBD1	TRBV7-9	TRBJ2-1	CASSGGQGRSYNEQFF	TGTGCCAGCAGCGGCGGACAGGGGCGTTCCTACAATGAGCAGTTCTTC
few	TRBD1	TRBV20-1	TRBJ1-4	CSATGQGLEKLFF	TGCAGTGCTACCGGACAGGGATTGGAAAAACTGTTTTTT
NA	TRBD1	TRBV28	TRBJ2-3	CASSGQAYTDTQYF	TGTGCCAGCAGTGGACAGGCGTACACAGATACGCAGTATTTT
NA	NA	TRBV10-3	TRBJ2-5	CAISRGEETQYF	TGTGCCATCAGTAGAGGGGAAGAGACCCAGTACTTC
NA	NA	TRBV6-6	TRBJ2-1	CASSWGPDSYEQFF	TGTGCCAGCAGTTGGGGCCCTGATTCCTACGAGCAGTTCTTC
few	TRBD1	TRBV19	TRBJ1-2	CATRAGGDILGGYTF	TGTGCCACCAGAGCAGGGGGCGATATCTTGGGTGGCTACACCTTC
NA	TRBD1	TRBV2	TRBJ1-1	CASIETGRNTEAFF	TGTGCCAGCATTGAGACAGGGCGGAACACTGAAGCTTTCTTT
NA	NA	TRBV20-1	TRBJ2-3	CSARRGCGTDTQYF	TGCAGTGCTAGAAGGGGTTGCGGCACAGATACGCAGTATTTT
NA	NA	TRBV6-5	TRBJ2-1	CASSTGDDSYNEQFF	TGTGCCAGCAGCACCGGGGACGACTCCTACAATGAGCAGTTCTTC
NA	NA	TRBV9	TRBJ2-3	CASSVGEMSTDTQYF	TGTGCCAGCAGCGTAGGAGAGATGAGCACAGATACGCAGTATTTT
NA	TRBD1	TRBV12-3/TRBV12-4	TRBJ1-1	CASSFGTGARVTEAFF	TGTGCCAGCAGTTTCGGGACAGGGGCCCGGGTCACTGAAGCTTTCTTT
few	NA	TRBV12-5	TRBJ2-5	CASGLDVQETQYF	TGTGCTAGTGGTTTGGATGTCCAAGAGACCCAGTACTTC
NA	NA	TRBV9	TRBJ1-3	CASSGRRTGNTIYF	TGTGCCAGCAGCGGTCGGCGGACTGGAAACACCATATATTTT
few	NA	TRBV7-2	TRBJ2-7	CASSLYREHYEQYF	TGTGCCAGCAGCTTATACAGGGAACACTACGAGCAGTACTTC
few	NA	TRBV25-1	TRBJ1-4	CASSESREIDEKLFF	TGTGCCAGCAGTGAATCCAGAGAGATTGACGAAAAACTGTTTTTT
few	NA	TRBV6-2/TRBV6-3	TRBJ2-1	CASSYFRDFRTNEQFF	TGTGCCAGCAGTTACTTCCGGGACTTCAGGACCAATGAGCAGTTCTTC
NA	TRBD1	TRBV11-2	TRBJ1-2	CASTPTETGTSNYGYTF	TGTGCCAGCACCCCGACCGAGACAGGGACTTCTAACTATGGCTACACCTTC
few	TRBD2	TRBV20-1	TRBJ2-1	CSASLAGGPYNEQFF	TGCAGTGCTAGCCTAGCGGGGGGCCCCTACAATGAGCAGTTCTTC
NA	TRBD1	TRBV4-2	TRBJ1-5	CASSPFSGGSNQPQHF	TGTGCCAGCAGCCCGTTCTCAGGGGGTAGCAATCAGCCCCAGCATTTT
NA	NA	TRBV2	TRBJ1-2	CSSRKETYYGYTF	TGTTCCAGCAGAAAAGAGACTTACTATGGCTACACCTTC
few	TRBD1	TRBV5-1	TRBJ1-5	CASSLGIDRAPTQGDQPQHF	TGCGCCAGCAGCTTGGGAATCGACAGGGCTCCAACCCAGGGGGATCAGCCCCAGCATTTT
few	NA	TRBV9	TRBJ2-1	CASSVGGLGLHEQFF	TGTGCCAGCAGCGTAGGGGGCCTTGGGTTGCATGAGCAGTTCTTC
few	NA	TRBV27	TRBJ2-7	CASSLSMAAHEQYF	TGTGCCAGCAGTTTATCGATGGCGGCCCACGAGCAGTACTTC
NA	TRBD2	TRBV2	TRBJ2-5	CASSKMTSGQETQYF	TGTGCCAGCAGTAAGATGACTAGCGGCCAAGAGACCCAGTACTTC
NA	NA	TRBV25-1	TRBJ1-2	CASSEGGEFYGYTF	TGTGCCAGCAGTGAAGGGGGCGAGTTCTATGGCTACACCTTC
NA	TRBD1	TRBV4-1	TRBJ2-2	CASSQKTGGSTGELFF	TGCGCCAGCAGCCAAAAGACAGGGGGCTCCACCGGGGAGCTGTTTTTT
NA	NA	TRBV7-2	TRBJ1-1	CTSSLAGGLDTEAFF	TGTACCAGCAGCTTAGCTGGGGGGCTCGACACTGAAGCTTTCTTT
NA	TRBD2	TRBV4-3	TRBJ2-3	CASSPLAGGHDLQYTDTQYF	TGCGCCAGCAGCCCCCTGGCGGGGGGTCACGACTTACAATACACAGATACGCAGTATTTT